A single sample gave rise to the 20 T cell receptor beta chains below, sequenced in a study of T cell repertoires in ileal Crohn's disease. The method was immunoSEQ multiplex PCR; TCRdb's version includes in-frame clones alone and lacks a portion of them. The sample has around 1,700 clones; roughly 77% are singletons. The sequenced material came from ileal tissue. Receptors originate from an adult with Crohn's disease.

The chain carries TRBV27 and TRBJ2-2, with 7 bases matching TRBD2. This CDR3 has 17 amino acids. V trimming: 3 bases; J trimming: 4 bases; junction bases outside the gene matches: 11. Germline values: CDR1 MNHEY, CDR2 SMNVEV (reference sequence). This chain's CDR3 is CASSFLGGVESTGELFF. The CDR3 DNA follows: TGTGCCAGCAGTTTCCTGGGAGGGGTCGAGAGCACCGGGGAGCTGTTTTTT.

The V call is TRBV2, the J call TRBJ1-2, with TRBD1 as a possible D gene (5 bases). The V gene lost 6 bases and the J gene lost 6 bases, with 17 bases spanning the gap. Germline-derived CDR1 and CDR2 are SNHLY and FYNNEI. This CDR3 is built from 14 residues. The CDR3 DNA is TGTGCCAGCAGCCTAATGACAGTTGCTAATGGCTACACCTTC. Protein sequence: CASSLMTVANGYTF.

This clone appeared a few times. The chain is built from TRBV19 and TRBJ2-6; D not certain. This CDR3 has 13 amino acids. The germline CDR1 and CDR2 sequences are LNHDA and SQIVND (reference sequence). The ends were cut back, 3 bases at V and 8 bases at J, with 8 bases in the middle. CDR3 protein: CASSITQTNVLTF. Here the CDR3 DNA reads TGTGCCAGTAGTATTACCCAGACCAACGTCCTGACTTTC.

The gene calls are TRBV5-6 and TRBJ1-3, with D unresolved. Trimming took 7 bases from V and 0 from J, leaving 17 bases between them. The CDR3 has 16 amino acids. Per the germline V gene, CDR1 is SGHDT and CDR2 is YYEEEE. The CDR3 reads CASGLLGLSSGNTIYF. In DNA, the CDR3 is TGTGCCAGCGGACTTTTAGGACTCAGCTCTGGAAACACCATATATTTT.

This chain joins TRBV7-2 and TRBJ2-2; no clear D gene. Trimming took off 5 bases at V and 4 bases at J, with 11 bases between the two ends. The germline V gene has CDR1 SGHTA and CDR2 FQGNSA. The CDR3 length is 14 residues. The CDR3: CASSPLTGTGELFF. The CDR3 DNA reads as TGTGCCAGCAGCCCACTAACGGGCACCGGGGAGCTGTTTTTT.

This clone was detected a few times. This specimen includes other DNA sequences encoding the same CDR3. CDR3 residues: CASSGQGGNQPQHF. Written as DNA, the CDR3 is TGTGCCAGTAGTGGACAGGGTGGCAATCAGCCCCAGCATTTT. The chain recombines TRBV19 with TRBJ1-5; TRBD1 aligns across 8 bases. CDR3 length: 14 residues. Germline CDR1 and CDR2: LNHDA and SQIVND (reference sequence). The junction had 2 bases not matched to a gene; V was cut back by 5 bases and J by 2 bases.

V is TRBV27 and J is TRBJ1-6; 7 nucleotides agree with TRBD1. Germline CDR1 MNHEY, CDR2 SMNVEV (reference sequence). The CDR3 consists of 14 residues. With 7 bases clipped from V and 6 bases from J, the junction kept 6 bases outside the gene matches. The CDR3 DNA sequence: TGTGCCAGCACCCAACAGGGGCTTAATTCACCCCTCCACTTT. It encodes CASTQQGLNSPLHF.

CDR3 residues: CASSLQLNTEAFF. CDR3 bases: TGTGCCAGCAGTTTACAGCTGAACACTGAAGCTTTCTTT. The V call is TRBV6-5, the J call TRBJ1-1; D remains unclear. Germline CDR1 and CDR2: MNHEY and SVGAGI. Trimming took off 4 bases at V and 0 bases at J, with 6 bases between the two ends. This CDR3 contains 13 residues.

The chain is built from TRBV10-3 and TRBJ1-2, with D possibly being TRBD1 (5 bases). Germline loops: CDR1 ENHRY, CDR2 SYGVKD. This CDR3 contains 15 residues. V lost 2 bases to trimming and J lost 7 bases, with 17 bases between them. The CDR3, as DNA: TGTGCCATCAGTGAGGCCCCCAGGCAGGGCCGTGGCTACACCTTC. As protein: CAISEAPRQGRGYTF.

The chain is built from TRBV2 and TRBJ1-2; D call uncertain. V was trimmed by 7 bases and J by 4 bases, leaving 13 bases between them. There are 13 residues in the CDR3. Germline V CDR1 and CDR2: SNHLY, FYNNEI. Written as DNA, the CDR3 is TGTGCCAGCACGTTATCACAGATCTATGGCTACACCTTC. Translation: CASTLSQIYGYTF.

The table lists this clone with a few counts. This rearrangement joins TRBV10-3 to TRBJ2-2; 11 bases fit TRBD2. Germline CDR1 reads ENHRY; CDR2 reads SYGVKD. V was clipped by 7 bases and J by 2 bases; unmatched bases: 6. The CDR3 has 16 residues. CDR3 in amino acids: CAITTGTSGNTGELFF. CDR3 nucleotide sequence: TGTGCCATCACAACCGGGACTAGCGGCAACACCGGGGAGCTGTTTTTT.

The chain links TRBV30 to TRBJ2-1; weak D call: TRBD2 (7 bases). Germline V CDR1 and CDR2: GTSNPN, SVGIG (reference sequence). The CDR3 loop spans 14 amino acids. V lost 8 bases and J lost 5, with 19 bases in between. DNA of the CDR3: TGTGCCGCGGGGGCCCCTCCGAATAACAATGAGCAGTTCTTC. This codes for CAAGAPPNNNEQFF.

This chain connects TRBV9 to TRBJ1-4; the match to TRBD1 covers 7 bases. Germline values: CDR1 SGDLS, CDR2 YYNGEE. Trimming at V came to 3 bases and at J to 8 bases, leaving 7 bases not matched to a gene. There are 14 residues in the CDR3. The CDR3 spells CASSGQGKNEKLFF. CDR3 bases: TGTGCCAGCAGCGGACAGGGAAAAAACGAAAAACTGTTTTTT.

This clone was found a few times. DNA of the CDR3: TGTGCCAGTAGCCTCCGCAGGGTGATCCCATTAGATGGCTACACCTTC. Its translation is CASSLRRVIPLDGYTF. J is TRBJ1-2 and V is TRBV19; TRBD1 might be the D (5 bases). Between the trimmed V and J ends, which lost 6 bases and 6 bases, there was a span of 23 bases. The CDR3 has 16 residues. Germline V gene sequence: CDR1 LNHDA, CDR2 SQIVND (reference sequence).

V is TRBV29-1 and J is TRBJ2-5, with D perhaps TRBD2 (7 bases). Trimming shortened V by 4 bases and J by 5 bases, and 14 bases separated the two germline ends. Germline V lookup: CDR1 SQVTM, CDR2 ANQGSEA. The CDR3 has 13 amino acids. Here the CDR3 DNA reads TGCAGCGTTGTCGGGGGGCGACTGGAGACCCAGTACTTC. This encodes CSVVGGRLETQYF.

This clone was seen a handful of times. This sequence joins TRBV5-1 and TRBJ2-7; 8 bases align to TRBD1. In germline, CDR1 is SGHRS, CDR2 YFSETQ. The CDR3 has 16 amino acids. The J segment lost 10 bases and the V segment lost 3 bases, leaving 18 bases of the junction unmatched. CDR3 nucleotide sequence: TGCGCCAGCAGCTCACCGGGACAGGTTCGGCGGAAAGGCCAGTACTTC. Translation: CASSSPGQVRRKGQYF. Together with reference TRBV5-1 and TRBJ2-7, the CDR3 gives the full variable domain: KAGVTQTPRYLIKTRGQQVTLSCSPISGHRSVSWYQQTPGQGLQFLFEYFSETQRNKGNFPGRFSGRQFSNSRSEMNVSTLELGDSALYLCASSSPGQVRRKGQYFGPGTRLTVT.

This clone was observed a single time. The V and J genes are TRBV2 and TRBJ1-4; 7 nucleotides align to TRBD1. Looked up from germline, CDR1 is SNHLY and CDR2 is FYNNEI. CDR3 size: 14 residues. J gave up 7 bases and V 5 bases, and 7 bases lay outside the gene matches. The CDR3 sequence is CASSRGQSGEKLFF. The CDR3 DNA reads TGTGCCAGCAGTAGGGGACAGTCTGGTGAAAAACTGTTTTTT.

This chain links TRBV19 with TRBJ2-2; 10 bases match TRBD1. The CDR3 is 14 residues long. Germline V gives CDR1 LNHDA, CDR2 SQIVND (reference sequence). Unmatched junction bases numbered 4, after V lost 9 bases and J lost 3 bases. The chain's CDR3 is CASATGGDTGELFF. In nucleotides, the CDR3 is TGTGCCAGCGCGACAGGGGGCGACACCGGGGAGCTGTTTTTT.

This clone was detected once. Compared with germline, one end of the junction differs, possibly owing to a read error. The rearrangement joins TRBV7-7 to TRBJ2-2; TRBD2 might be the D (5 bases). Germline V gene sequence: CDR1 SSHAT, CDR2 FNYEAQ (reference sequence). The CDR3 has 13 amino acids. CDR3 in DNA: TGTGCTAGCAGCTCCTCGCGGGCCACGGAGCTGTTTTTT. As protein: CASSSSRATELFF.

This clone appeared a single time. V gene TRBV7-2 combines with J gene TRBJ2-7, with 13 bases aligning to TRBD2. This CDR3 comprises 17 residues. The V gene's germline CDR1 is SGHTA and CDR2 FQGNSA. V shed 5 bases and J 2 bases; nucleotides not matched to a gene: 9. This chain's CDR3 is CASSRSRTSGGAYEQYF. The CDR3 bases are TGTGCCAGCAGCAGATCCCGGACTAGCGGGGGTGCCTACGAGCAGTACTTC.